The 14 T cell receptor beta chains below all came from one sample that was sequenced in a study of blood T cells in healthy people across ages. Alongside a J-beta primer mix, a sample-barcoded 5' primer served in a second PCR lasting about 7 to 11 cycles. Using its own MiXCR run on the 5' RACE reads, TCRdb lists one record per CDR3 protein. The sample has 900,000 to 950,000 distinct CDR3 sequences, just under 30% seen once; the top ten hold approximately 10%. The same specimen was also included in a second study, on T cells of mothers and their children.

Sequencing used blood. The receptor set was obtained from a middle-aged woman in good health.

CDR3 region: CSANGASSYEQYF. The CDR3 nucleotides are TGCAGTGCTAACGGGGCCTCCTCCTACGAGCAGTACTTC. This chain links TRBV20-1 with TRBJ2-7; D could derive from TRBD1 or TRBD2 (5 bases each). Trimming shortened V by 4 bases and J by 0 bases, and 10 bases separated the two germline ends. CDR1 and CDR2 from the germline V gene are DFQATT and SNEGSKA (reference sequence). The CDR3 length is 13 residues.

Points on this clonotype: A read error is possible here, since a much larger clone lies one base away. J is TRBJ2-5 and V is TRBV28; 7 bases map to TRBD1. The CDR3 covers 15 residues. CDR1 is MDHEN and CDR2 is SYDVKM in the germline V gene. In DNA form, the CDR3 reads TGTGCCAACAGTCGGTGGACAGGCGGCCAAGAGACCCAGTACTTC. Translated: CANSRWTGGQETQYF.

This clonotype was detected ten times or more. V is TRBV7-3 and J is TRBJ1-5; D unresolved. V lost 9 bases and J 4 bases, leaving 7 bases between the germline ends. This CDR3 region has 11 residues. CDR1 and CDR2 from the germline V gene are SGHTA and FQGTGA. The CDR3 DNA reads as TGTGCCAGTCCGCCTAATCAGCCCCAGCATTTT. This gives the protein CASPPNQPQHF.

The chain is built from TRBV4-1 and TRBJ1-1; maybe TRBD1 (6 bases). The CDR3 loop spans 15 amino acids. Between the trimmed V and J ends, which lost 3 bases and 0 bases, there was a span of 11 bases. CDR1 is MGHRA, CDR2 YSYEKL, per germline. The CDR3 nucleotides are TGCGCCAGCAGCCAGACAGGCGAGATGAACACTGAAGCTTTCTTT. It specifies CASSQTGEMNTEAFF.

V usage is TRBV5-8 and J usage is TRBJ2-7; the D call may be TRBD1 or TRBD2 (5 bases each). This CDR3 comprises 15 residues. In germline, CDR1 is SGHTS, CDR2 YDEGEE. V was shortened by 7 bases and J by 3 bases, with 20 bases between the two germline ends. CDR3 sequence: CASVLDPGTLYEQYF. The CDR3 DNA reads as TGTGCCAGCGTATTAGATCCCGGGACCCTCTACGAGCAGTACTTC.

On this clonotype itself: Just one base apart from a much larger clone, this may be a read error. V and J are TRBV7-9 and TRBJ1-2, with 9 bases matching TRBD1. The V gene's germline CDR1 is SEHNR and CDR2 FQNEAQ (reference sequence). The length of the CDR3 is 14 residues. Trimming took 4 bases from V and 8 from J; bases not matched to a gene: 8. CDR3 residues: CASSCADRGGGYTF. CDR3 in DNA: TGTGCCAGCAGCTGCGCAGACAGGGGGGGCGGCTACACCTTC.

This clonotype was detected only a few times. At one of its ends the junction is not consistent with the germline gene, which may arise from a read error. The rearrangement uses TRBV3-1 and TRBJ2-3; TRBD2 aligns across 7 bases. Germline assignment: CDR1 LGHDT and CDR2 YNNKEL (reference sequence). This CDR3 contains 19 residues. The CDR3, as DNA: TGTGCCAGCAGCCACTACCGGGCTAGCGGAGCCGGGTCGGGAGATGCGCAGTATTTT. Translated, it gives CASSHYRASGAGSGDAQYF.

This clonotype was picked up many times. V gene TRBV4-1 combines with J gene TRBJ2-5; 11 nucleotides line up with TRBD2. J was trimmed by 4 bases and V by 1 base; bases with no gene match: 2. Germline V CDR1 and CDR2: MGHRA, YSYEKL. The CDR3 is 15 amino acids. The CDR3 loop reads CASSQGGTSGETQYF. The DNA of the CDR3 is TGCGCCAGCAGCCAAGGAGGGACTAGCGGAGAGACCCAGTACTTC.

This clonotype was picked up many times. V is TRBV25-1 and J is TRBJ1-6, with D unresolved. CDR3 size: 14 residues. Germline CDR1 MGHDK, CDR2 SYGVNS. V lost 8 bases, J lost 7 bases, and 15 bases lay in between. CDR3: CASREAGLNSPLHF. The CDR3 DNA follows: TGTGCCAGCCGGGAGGCAGGACTAAATTCACCCCTCCACTTT. Supplemented by reference TRBV25-1 and TRBJ1-6, the full variable domain reads EADIYQTPRYLVIGTGKKITLECSQTMGHDKMYWYQQDPGMELHLIHYSYGVNSTEKGDLSSESTVSRIRTEHFPLTLESARPSHTSQYLCASREAGLNSPLHFGNGTRLTVT.

In this sample, this clonotype turned up a few times. V is TRBV6-6 and J is TRBJ2-7; a possible D gene is TRBD1 (5 bases). CDR3 size: 15 residues. From germline, CDR1 is MNHNY and CDR2 SVGAGI (reference sequence). Trimming took 2 bases from V and 0 from J, leaving 11 bases between them. The CDR3 coding sequence is TGTGCCAGCAGTTACGGACATCCTAGCTCCTACGAGCAGTACTTC. This translates into CASSYGHPSSYEQYF.

The V and J genes are TRBV28 and TRBJ1-4; possible D gene TRBD1, 5 bases. V dropped 6 bases and J dropped 14 bases, with 13 bases sitting between them. Germline V gives CDR1 MDHEN, CDR2 SYDVKM. This CDR3 has 11 residues. This CDR3 reads CASSPGLKLFF. CDR3 sequence (DNA): TGTGCCAGCAGCCCGGGACTCAAGCTGTTTTTT.

The sample holds one count of this clonotype. Being one base from a much bigger clone, this may be a read error. The chain employs TRBV28 and TRBJ2-5, with D possibly TRBD2 on 6 matching bases. The CDR3 has 15 amino acids. Germline assignment: CDR1 MDHEN and CDR2 SYDVKM. V lost 7 bases and J lost 4, with 19 bases in between. The CDR3 here is CASNPPAGSGETQYF. The CDR3 DNA is TGTGCCAGCAACCCCCCGGCCGGGAGCGGAGAGACCCAGTACTTC.

This clonotype came up many times. The genes are TRBV9 and TRBJ2-7; the D is unclear. Germline CDR1 reads SGDLS; CDR2 reads YYNGEE. Trimming removed 1 base at V and 4 bases at J, with 12 bases between. CDR3 length: 14 residues. The CDR3 here is CASSVLPDEYEQYF. CDR3 nucleotides: TGTGCCAGCAGCGTACTCCCCGACGAATACGAGCAGTACTTC.

The table lists this clonotype with a few counts. The V gene is TRBV3-1, the J gene TRBJ2-1, with a possible D match to TRBD2 (6 bases). Germline loops: CDR1 LGHDT, CDR2 YNNKEL (reference sequence). V was pared by 1 base and J by 9 bases, with 7 bases between. This CDR3 comprises 12 residues. In DNA, the CDR3 is TGTGCCAGCAGCCAAGGGGGGGTTGAGCAGTTCTTC. Translation gives CASSQGGVEQFF.